This T cell receptor (beta chain) was documented in a study of identical twins. Points from the study as a whole: Monozygotic twin pairs showed more out-of-frame TCR alpha sharing than models estimated.

Template switching added a universal primer binding site, and final cDNA carried unique molecular identifiers. TCRdb redid the calling of the 5' RACE reads with MiXCR, one entry per CDR3 protein. The repertoire includes about 890,000 distinct CDR3 sequences, approximately 13% of them detected once, and roughly 1.6% sits in the top ten. A remark on this clonotype: The antigen remains unidentified.

V lost 1 base and J 4 bases, leaving 13 bases between the germline ends. Germline values: CDR1 SEHNR, CDR2 FQNEAQ (reference sequence). The CDR3 spans 15 residues. Every sampled donor was Caucasian and healthy. Separately, the same data were catalogued under a study of yellow fever vaccine responses in identical twins.

This receptor was taken from a woman aged 18-30 years in good health. Sequencing input: PBMCs. V usage is TRBV7-9 and J usage is TRBJ2-5; tentatively, D is TRBD2 (6 bases). The CDR3 DNA reads TGTGCCAGCAGCTTAGGGACGGGAGTGGCAGAGACCCAGTACTTC. Its translation is CASSLGTGVAETQYF.